The text below deals with one T cell receptor beta chain. Its antigen is not identified. This sample is part of a study of T cell responses to AZD1222 COVID-19 vaccine. Overall study context: Pooled together were second doses at about 4 or about 12 weeks. General study points: Per reports, nearly half of all spike-specific TCRs target regions that are unmutated in variants. Spike-specific TCR breadth and depth grew following two AZD1222 doses.

The CDR3 is 16 amino acids. CDR1 MDHEN and CDR2 SYDVKM come from the germline V gene. V lost 3 bases to trimming and J lost 7 bases; unmatched junction nucleotides: 11. Profiled with immunoSEQ multiplex PCR; TCRdb holds only in-frame clones, not every one. The data hold some 64,000 clones, with over 60% observed a single time. Sequences were derived from peripheral blood, sampled on day 0 of AZD1222 vaccination. This sequence joins TRBV28 and TRBJ2-7, with 11 bases matching TRBD1. This TCR came from an adult in good health. CDR3 loop: CASSFFSRTGGSEQYF. The DNA of the CDR3 is TGTGCCAGCAGTTTCTTTTCGAGGACAGGGGGCAGTGAGCAGTACTTC.